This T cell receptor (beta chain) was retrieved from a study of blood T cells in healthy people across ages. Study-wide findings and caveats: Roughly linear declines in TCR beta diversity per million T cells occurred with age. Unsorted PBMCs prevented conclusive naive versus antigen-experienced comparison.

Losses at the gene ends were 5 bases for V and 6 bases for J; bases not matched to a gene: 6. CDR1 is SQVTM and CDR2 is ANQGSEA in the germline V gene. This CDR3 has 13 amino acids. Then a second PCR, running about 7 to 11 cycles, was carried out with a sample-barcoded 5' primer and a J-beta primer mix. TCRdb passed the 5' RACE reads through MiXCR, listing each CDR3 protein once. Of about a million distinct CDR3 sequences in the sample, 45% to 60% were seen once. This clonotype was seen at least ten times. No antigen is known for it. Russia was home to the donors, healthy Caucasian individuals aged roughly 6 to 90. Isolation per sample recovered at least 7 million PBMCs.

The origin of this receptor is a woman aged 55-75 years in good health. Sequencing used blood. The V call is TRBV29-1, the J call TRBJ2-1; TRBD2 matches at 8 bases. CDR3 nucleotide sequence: TGCAGCGTTCCGGGAGGGCAGGGCAATGAGCAGTTCTTC. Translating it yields CSVPGGQGNEQFF.